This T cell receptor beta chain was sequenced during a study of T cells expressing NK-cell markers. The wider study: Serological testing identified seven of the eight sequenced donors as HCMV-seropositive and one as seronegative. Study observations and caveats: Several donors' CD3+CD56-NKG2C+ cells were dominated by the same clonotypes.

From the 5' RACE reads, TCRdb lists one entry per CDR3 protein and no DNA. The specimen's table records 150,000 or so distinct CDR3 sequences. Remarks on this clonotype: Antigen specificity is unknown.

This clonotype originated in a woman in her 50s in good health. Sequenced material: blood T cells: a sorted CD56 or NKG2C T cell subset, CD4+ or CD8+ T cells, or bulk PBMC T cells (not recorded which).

The CDR3 region is CASSLNSNTGELFF. The V call is TRBV3-1, the J call TRBJ2-2. Looked up from germline, CDR1 is LGHDT and CDR2 is YNNKEL (reference sequence). CDR3 length: 14 amino acids.